Following are 5 T cell receptor beta chains from one sample sequenced in a study of OX40 agonist ivuxolimab in advanced cancers. Some clones are missing from TCRdb's copy, which holds only in-frame ones; the method was immunoSEQ multiplex PCR. This table has some 50,000 clones, around nine tenths appearing once. The material was CD4+ or CD8+ T cells sorted from blood, obtained in a trial of the OX40 agonist ivuxolimab. The receptors shown here come from an adult with an advanced solid tumor such as melanoma, head and neck, liver or kidney cancer.

V is TRBV28 and J is TRBJ2-1; 7 bases are shared with TRBD2. In germline, CDR1 is MDHEN, CDR2 SYDVKM. The ends lost 6 bases at V and 4 bases at J; junction bases unmatched: 9. This CDR3 region has 15 residues. CDR3 nucleotide sequence: TGTGCCAGCAGGATCCTAGCGGAGGGATACAATGAGCAGTTCTTC. Its translation: CASRILAEGYNEQFF.

V is TRBV19 and J is TRBJ1-1; D might be TRBD1 (5 bases). V lost 6 bases to trimming and J lost 11 bases, with 13 bases between them. The CDR3 has 11 amino acids. Germline lookup yields CDR1 LNHDA and CDR2 SQIVND (reference sequence). This CDR3 is CASSAGLRAFF. DNA of the CDR3: TGTGCCAGTAGCGCGGGGCTCAGGGCTTTCTTT.

The chain employs TRBV7-9 and TRBJ1-1; D is ambiguous. Trimming cost V 5 bases and J 13 bases, with 17 bases left between them. The CDR3 consists of 12 residues. Germline V gene lookup returns CDR1 SEHNR and CDR2 FQNEAQ (reference sequence). The CDR3 sequence: CASSPLGMKGFF. The CDR3 DNA reads as TGTGCCAGCAGCCCCCTGGGGATGAAGGGTTTCTTT.

The V and J genes are TRBV27 and TRBJ1-2; TRBD1 aligns across 8 bases. The CDR3 extends over 17 amino acids. Per the germline V gene, CDR1 is MNHEY and CDR2 is SMNVEV (reference sequence). V gave up 2 bases and J gave up 5 bases; unmatched junction bases: 13. The chain's CDR3 is CASSLGLPGGGPYGYTF. DNA for the CDR3: TGTGCCAGCAGTTTAGGGCTCCCAGGGGGCGGCCCTTATGGCTACACCTTC.

This clone has only one observation. The rearrangement joins TRBV6-5 to TRBJ1-5; 9 nucleotides agree with TRBD1. Trimming at V came to 2 bases and at J to 4 bases, leaving 6 bases not matched to a gene. The germline V gene encodes CDR1 MNHEY and CDR2 SVGAGI. The CDR3 consists of 16 residues. The CDR3 sequence is CASSYLGTGSNQPQHF. CDR3 coding DNA: TGTGCCAGCAGTTACCTTGGGACAGGGTCTAATCAGCCCCAGCATTTT.